The next 19 T cell receptor beta chains were all read from a single sample in a study of OX40 agonist ivuxolimab in advanced cancers. The repertoire was sequenced with immunoSEQ multiplex PCR; TCRdb's copy has only in-frame clones and lacks some. The sample consists of some 80,000 clones, about nine tenths of them appearing once. The material was CD4+ or CD8+ T cells sorted from blood, obtained in a trial of the OX40 agonist ivuxolimab. The receptors were sampled from an adult with an advanced solid tumor such as melanoma, head and neck, liver or kidney cancer.

This chain connects TRBV28 to TRBJ2-2, with TRBD1 matching over 9 bases. The germline V gene has CDR1 MDHEN and CDR2 SYDVKM. The CDR3 has 15 residues. V was clipped by 2 bases and J by 6 bases; unmatched bases: 4. CDR3 protein: CASSLGDRVSGELFF. The CDR3 DNA sequence: TGTGCCAGCAGTTTAGGGGACAGGGTCTCCGGGGAGCTGTTTTTT.

This clone was seen more than once but under ten times. J is TRBJ1-3 and V is TRBV12-2. TRBV12-2 is a pseudogene segment. The CDR3 has 16 amino acids. Here the CDR3 DNA reads TGTGCAAGTCGCTCACTCAGTCTGGGGGCTGGAAACACCATATATTTT. As protein: CASRSLSLGAGNTIYF.

The chain uses TRBV4-1 and TRBJ1-2; D remains unclear. CDR1 MGHRA and CDR2 YSYEKL come from the germline V gene. Trimming took off 0 bases at V and 0 bases at J, with 8 bases between the two ends. CDR3 length: 15 amino acids. The CDR3, as DNA: TGCGCCAGCAGCCAAGACAGGAACACTAACTATGGCTACACCTTC. Residues: CASSQDRNTNYGYTF.

The chain recombines TRBV7-6 with TRBJ1-3; D unresolved. V shed 5 bases and J shed 0 bases, with 8 bases lying between them. Germline values: CDR1 SGHVS, CDR2 FNYEAQ. The CDR3 length is 14 residues. CDR3: CASSPVSSGNTIYF. CDR3 in DNA: TGTGCCAGCAGCCCTGTAAGCTCTGGAAACACCATATATTTT.

The J gene is TRBJ1-5, the V gene TRBV18, with TRBD1 matching 8 bases. The germline CDR1 and CDR2 sequences are KGHSH and LQKENI. CDR3 size: 13 residues. Losses at the gene ends were 5 bases for V and 7 bases for J; bases not matched to a gene: 4. This chain's CDR3 is CASSSDRDQPQHF. CDR3 in DNA: TGTGCCAGCTCATCGGACAGGGACCAGCCCCAGCATTTT.

The genes are TRBV19 and TRBJ2-2; possible D gene TRBD1, 6 bases. This CDR3 spans 14 amino acids. Between the trimmed V and J ends, which lost 10 bases and 1 base, there was a span of 13 bases. Germline assignment: CDR1 LNHDA and CDR2 SQIVND (reference sequence). CDR3 nucleotides: TGTGCCACCCACCGCAGGGGGAACACCGGGGAGCTGTTTTTT. This gives the protein CATHRRGNTGELFF.

V is TRBV4-2 and J is TRBJ1-2, with D tentatively TRBD1 (5 bases). There are 14 residues in the CDR3. V was trimmed by 0 bases and J by 6 bases, leaving 11 bases between them. Germline V CDR1 and CDR2: LGHNA, YNFKEQ. CDR3 region: CASSQDPGGDGYTF. The CDR3 bases are TGTGCCAGCAGCCAAGATCCGGGGGGGGATGGCTACACCTTC.

V usage is TRBV11-2 and J usage is TRBJ2-1, with D perhaps matching TRBD1 (9 bases). CDR3 length equals 19 residues. Trimming pared 3 bases from V and 4 bases from J, leaving 25 bases between. CDR1 SGHAT and CDR2 FQNNGV come from the germline V gene. The chain's CDR3 is CASSFGTGRSLADYNEQFF. The CDR3 DNA reads as TGTGCCAGCAGCTTCGGGACAGGGAGATCACTAGCGGATTACAATGAGCAGTTCTTC.

V is TRBV30 and J is TRBJ1-5; no definite D call. This CDR3 is built from 13 residues. CDR1 and CDR2 from the germline V gene are GTSNPN and SVGIG (reference sequence). V was pared by 0 bases and J by 5 bases, with 8 bases between. The CDR3 DNA reads as TGTGCCTGGAGTGTACAAGGAGATCAGCCCCAGCATTTT. Amino acid sequence: CAWSVQGDQPQHF.

This clone was observed once. This sequence joins TRBV7-8 and TRBJ1-2; 7 positions agree with TRBD1. Trimming took 3 bases from V and 3 from J; bases not matched to a gene: 1. CDR1 SGHVS and CDR2 FQNEAQ come from the germline V gene. This CDR3 comprises 13 residues. The CDR3 is CASSFGTDYGYTF. The DNA for the CDR3 is TGTGCCAGCAGCTTTGGGACAGACTATGGCTACACCTTC.

V usage is TRBV5-4 and J usage is TRBJ2-1, with 10 bases identical to TRBD1. CDR1 and CDR2 (germline): SGHNT, YYREEE (reference sequence). This CDR3 has 15 residues. The J segment lost 5 bases and the V segment lost 4 bases, leaving 6 bases of the junction unmatched. CDR3 region: CASSRGQGINNEQFF. CDR3 bases: TGTGCCAGCAGCCGGGGACAGGGGATAAACAATGAGCAGTTCTTC.

The rearrangement uses TRBV7-8 and TRBJ1-4; no firm D call. Looked up from germline, CDR1 is SGHVS and CDR2 is FQNEAQ. This CDR3 is 14 amino acids long. Trimming cost V 6 bases and J 12 bases, with 20 bases left between them. The CDR3 DNA reads as TGTGCCAGCAGTATCAGGAGTATCCCGGTAGAACTGTTTTTT. This encodes CASSIRSIPVELFF.

The chain links TRBV28 to TRBJ2-7, with D tentatively TRBD2 (6 bases). Deletions cut 3 bases from V and 4 bases from J, with 10 bases between. The CDR3 has 13 amino acids. The germline gives CDR1 MDHEN, CDR2 SYDVKM. The CDR3 here is CASSFSGRYEQYF. CDR3 in DNA: TGTGCCAGCAGTTTCAGTGGGAGGTACGAGCAGTACTTC.

The chain couples TRBV7-9 to TRBJ1-2; D is ambiguous. CDR3 length: 13 residues. Per germline, CDR1 SEHNR and CDR2 FQNEAQ (reference sequence). With 0 bases removed from V and 5 bases from J, the gap between germline ends came to 7 bases. CDR3 amino acids: CASSLAGDYGYTF. The CDR3 nucleotides are TGTGCCAGCAGCTTAGCCGGGGATTATGGCTACACCTTC.

This clone was recorded only once. The gene calls are TRBV12-5 and TRBJ2-5, with D maybe TRBD1 (7 bases). This CDR3 is built from 15 residues. Trimming left V 1 base short and J 3 bases short, with 12 bases between. Germline V gene data show CDR1 as LGHNT and CDR2 as FRNRAP. The chain's CDR3 is CASGLGQGGEETQYF. The CDR3, as DNA: TGTGCTAGTGGTTTGGGACAGGGCGGGGAAGAGACCCAGTACTTC.

The gene calls are TRBV6-1 and TRBJ1-6; D is uncertain. This CDR3 contains 14 residues. V was cut by 5 bases and J by 1 base, with 6 bases left in between. From germline, CDR1 is MNHNS and CDR2 SASEGT. CDR3 sequence reads: CASSTESYNSPLHF. CDR3 in DNA: TGTGCCAGCAGTACCGAATCCTATAATTCACCCCTCCACTTT.

J is TRBJ1-5 and V is TRBV28, with a tentative D call TRBD1 (5 bases). Germline V lookup: CDR1 MDHEN, CDR2 SYDVKM. V lost 3 bases to trimming and J lost 5 bases, with 14 bases between them. The CDR3 loop spans 15 amino acids. CDR3 DNA sequence: TGTGCCAGCAGTTTTCAGGGCCGTAACGATCAGCCCCAGCATTTT. Translation: CASSFQGRNDQPQHF.

The rearrangement links TRBV28 to TRBJ1-3; D remains unclear. V dropped 8 bases and J dropped 3 bases, with 11 bases sitting between them. Germline loops: CDR1 MDHEN, CDR2 SYDVKM. This CDR3 is 13 amino acids long. CDR3 residues: CASGVSGGNTIYF. DNA for the CDR3: TGTGCCAGCGGGGTCTCGGGTGGAAACACCATATATTTT.

J is TRBJ1-1 and V is TRBV7-8, with 11 bases identical to TRBD1. V trimming: 5 bases; J trimming: 3 bases; junction bases outside the gene matches: 8. The CDR3 contains 16 residues. Germline assignment: CDR1 SGHVS and CDR2 FQNEAQ. The CDR3 nucleotides are TGTGCCAGCAGCATGGACAGGGGGCTTGGGTACACTGAAGCTTTCTTT. Translation gives CASSMDRGLGYTEAFF.